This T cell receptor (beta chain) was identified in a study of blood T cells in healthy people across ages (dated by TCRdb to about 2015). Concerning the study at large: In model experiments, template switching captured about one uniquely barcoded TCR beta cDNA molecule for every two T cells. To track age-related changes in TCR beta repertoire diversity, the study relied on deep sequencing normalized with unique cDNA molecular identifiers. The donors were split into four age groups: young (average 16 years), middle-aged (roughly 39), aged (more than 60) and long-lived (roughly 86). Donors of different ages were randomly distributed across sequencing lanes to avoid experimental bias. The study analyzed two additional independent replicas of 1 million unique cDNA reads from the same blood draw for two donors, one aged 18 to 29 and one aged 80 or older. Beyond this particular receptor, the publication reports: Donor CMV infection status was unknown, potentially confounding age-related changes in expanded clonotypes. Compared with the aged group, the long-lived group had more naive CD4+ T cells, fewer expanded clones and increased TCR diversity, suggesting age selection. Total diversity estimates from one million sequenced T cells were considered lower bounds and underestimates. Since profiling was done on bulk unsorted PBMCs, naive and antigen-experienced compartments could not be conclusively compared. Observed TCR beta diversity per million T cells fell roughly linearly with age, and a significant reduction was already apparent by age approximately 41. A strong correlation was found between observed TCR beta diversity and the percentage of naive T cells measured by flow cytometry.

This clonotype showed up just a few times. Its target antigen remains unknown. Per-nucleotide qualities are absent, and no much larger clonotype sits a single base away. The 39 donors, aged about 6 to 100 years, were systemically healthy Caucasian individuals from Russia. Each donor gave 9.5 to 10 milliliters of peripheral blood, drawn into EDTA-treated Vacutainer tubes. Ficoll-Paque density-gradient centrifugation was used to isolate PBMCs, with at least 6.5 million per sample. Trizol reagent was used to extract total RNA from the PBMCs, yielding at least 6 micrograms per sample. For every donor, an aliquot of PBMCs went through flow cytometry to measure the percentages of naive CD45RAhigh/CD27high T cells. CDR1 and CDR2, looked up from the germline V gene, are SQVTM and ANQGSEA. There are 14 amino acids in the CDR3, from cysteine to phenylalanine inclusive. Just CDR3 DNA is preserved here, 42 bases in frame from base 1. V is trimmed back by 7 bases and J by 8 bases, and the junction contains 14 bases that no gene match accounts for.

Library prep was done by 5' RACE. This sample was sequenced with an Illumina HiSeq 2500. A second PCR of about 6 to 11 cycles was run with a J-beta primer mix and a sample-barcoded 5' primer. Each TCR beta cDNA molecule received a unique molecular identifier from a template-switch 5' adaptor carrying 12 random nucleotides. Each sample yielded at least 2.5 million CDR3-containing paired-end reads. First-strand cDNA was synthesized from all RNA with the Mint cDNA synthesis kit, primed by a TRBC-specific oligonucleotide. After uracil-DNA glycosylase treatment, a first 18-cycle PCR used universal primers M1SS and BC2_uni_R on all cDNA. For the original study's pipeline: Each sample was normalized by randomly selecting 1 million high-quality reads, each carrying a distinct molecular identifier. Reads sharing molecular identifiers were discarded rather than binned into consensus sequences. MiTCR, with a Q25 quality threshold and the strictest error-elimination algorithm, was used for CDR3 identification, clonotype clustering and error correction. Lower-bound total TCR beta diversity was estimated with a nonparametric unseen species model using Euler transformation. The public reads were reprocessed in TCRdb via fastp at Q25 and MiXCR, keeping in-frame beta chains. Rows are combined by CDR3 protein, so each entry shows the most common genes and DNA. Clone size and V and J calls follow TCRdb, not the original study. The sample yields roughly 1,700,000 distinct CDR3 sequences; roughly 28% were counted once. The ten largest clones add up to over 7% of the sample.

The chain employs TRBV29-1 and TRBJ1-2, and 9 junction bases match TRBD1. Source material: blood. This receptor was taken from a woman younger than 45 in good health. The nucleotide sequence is TGCAGCGCCCTATTGGACAGGGGTAAAACGGGCTACACCTTC. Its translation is CSALLDRGKTGYTF.